This T cell receptor beta chain stems from a study of T-cell memory formation after mild COVID-19. Study background: Clustering of TCRs was largely donor specific.

UMIs and sample barcodes were carried by the TCR alpha and TCR beta cDNA libraries that 5'RACE produced using constant-segment primers. TCRdb re-derived calls from the 5' RACE reads in MiXCR, one entry per CDR3 protein. This sample has hundreds of thousands of distinct CDR3 sequences, with roughly 8.2% found just once. This clonotype showed up just a few times. Its specificity is not known. Study results and limitations: Mostly located in CM and EM were contracting CD4+ clones, with contracting CD8+ clones located in EMRA. Clonal second-wave expansions that peaked on day 37 had unconfirmed SARS-CoV-2 specificity.

This CDR3 is 13 amino acids long. Trimming removed 1 base at V and 1 base at J, with 5 bases between. CDR1 SGHRS and CDR2 YFSETQ come from the germline V gene. Sequenced: PBMCs or a T cell subset sorted from them (not recorded which). The sequence was collected from a man aged 18-30 years who had mild COVID-19 (a few samples of this study predate the infection). Cell type and time point are not known. The J gene is TRBJ1-1, the V gene TRBV5-1; D gene ambiguous. The CDR3 coding sequence is TGCGCCAGCAGCTTGACCTCGAACACTGAAGCTTTCTTT. This codes for CASSLTSNTEAFF.